This T cell receptor (beta chain) emerged from a study of blood T cell repertoires in COVID-19. The wider study: Collection of acute and convalescent COVID-19 samples took place in the United States, Italy and Spain.

TCRdb's table, derived via immunoSEQ multiplex PCR, lists solely in-frame clones and lacks some. This sample has roughly 220,000 clones; 86% occur once, and the top ten carry around 3.8%. Recruitment covered about two dozen US areas and drew participants whose ages spanned roughly 18 to 89 years. Losses at the gene ends were 6 bases for V and 3 bases for J; bases not matched to a gene: 11. Looked up from germline, CDR1 is MDHEN and CDR2 is SYDVKM. The CDR3 is 17 residues long. The sequencing sample was made of PBMCs or T cells enriched from blood (not recorded which). The clonotype was recovered from a woman between 40 and 50 years old with acute COVID-19. V usage is TRBV28 and J usage is TRBJ1-2; 12 nucleotides agree with TRBD1. CDR3 sequence reads: CASRSPGQGAFYYGYTF. In DNA, the CDR3 is TGTGCCAGCAGGAGTCCGGGACAGGGGGCGTTTTACTATGGCTACACCTTC.